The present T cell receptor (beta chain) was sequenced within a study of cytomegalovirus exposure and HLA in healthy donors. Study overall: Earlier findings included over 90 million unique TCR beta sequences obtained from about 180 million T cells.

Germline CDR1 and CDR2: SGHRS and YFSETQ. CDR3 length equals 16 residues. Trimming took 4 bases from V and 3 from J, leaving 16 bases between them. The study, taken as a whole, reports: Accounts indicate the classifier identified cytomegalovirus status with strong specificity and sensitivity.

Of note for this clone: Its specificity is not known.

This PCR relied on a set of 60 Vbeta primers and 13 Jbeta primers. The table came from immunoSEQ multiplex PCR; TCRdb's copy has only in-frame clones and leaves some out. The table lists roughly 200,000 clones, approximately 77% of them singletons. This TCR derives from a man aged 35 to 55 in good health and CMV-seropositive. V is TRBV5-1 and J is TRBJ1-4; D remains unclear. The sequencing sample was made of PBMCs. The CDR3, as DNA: TGCGCCAGCAGCAGATTAACTATAAGTCCTAATGAAAAACTGTTTTTT. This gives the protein CASSRLTISPNEKLFF.